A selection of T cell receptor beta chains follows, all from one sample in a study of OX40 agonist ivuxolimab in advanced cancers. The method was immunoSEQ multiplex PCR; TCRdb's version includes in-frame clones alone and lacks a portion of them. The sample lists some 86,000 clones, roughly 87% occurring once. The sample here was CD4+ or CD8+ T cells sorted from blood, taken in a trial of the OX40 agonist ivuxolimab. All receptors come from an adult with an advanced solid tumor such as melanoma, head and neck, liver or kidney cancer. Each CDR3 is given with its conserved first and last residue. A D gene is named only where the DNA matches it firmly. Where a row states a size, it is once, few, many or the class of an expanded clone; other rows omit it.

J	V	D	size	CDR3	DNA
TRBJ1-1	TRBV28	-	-	CASSSPGGNTEAFF	TGTGCCAGCAGCTCGCCGGGGGGGAACACTGAAGCTTTCTTT
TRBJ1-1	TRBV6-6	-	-	CASTLMDVDTEAFF	TGTGCCAGCACCTTAATGGACGTCGACACTGAAGCTTTCTTT
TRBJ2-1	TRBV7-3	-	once	CASSFTGVNNEQFF	TGTGCCAGCAGCTTTACGGGGGTTAACAATGAGCAGTTCTTC
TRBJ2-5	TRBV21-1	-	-	CASSKRGMETQYF	TGTGCCAGCAGCAAAAGGGGGATGGAGACCCAGTACTTC
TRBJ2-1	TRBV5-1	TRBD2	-	CASTWSASGFNEQFF	TGCGCCAGCACCTGGAGCGCTAGCGGGTTCAATGAGCAGTTCTTC
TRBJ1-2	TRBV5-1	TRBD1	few	CASSLGQDNYGYTF	TGCGCCAGCAGCTTAGGACAGGATAACTATGGCTACACCTTC
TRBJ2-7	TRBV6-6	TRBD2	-	CASSRDYPHEQYF	TGTGCCAGCAGTCGGGACTACCCCCACGAGCAGTACTTC
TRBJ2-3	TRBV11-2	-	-	CASSLDPGTDTQYF	TGTGCCAGCAGCTTAGATCCCGGCACAGATACGCAGTATTTT
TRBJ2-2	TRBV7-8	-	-	CASSSDTGELFF	TGTGCCAGCAGCTCCGACACCGGGGAGCTGTTTTTT
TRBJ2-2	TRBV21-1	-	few	CASSNLAGDTGELFF	TGTGCCAGCAGCAACCTAGCGGGGGACACCGGGGAGCTGTTTTTT
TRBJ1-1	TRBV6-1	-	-	CASSEFKNTEAFF	TGTGCCAGCAGTGAATTTAAGAACACTGAAGCTTTCTTT
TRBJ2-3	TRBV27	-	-	CASSLNLALTDTQYF	TGTGCCAGCAGTTTAAATCTAGCCCTCACAGATACGCAGTATTTT
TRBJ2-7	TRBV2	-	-	CASSAWGEQYF	TGTGCCAGCAGCGCTTGGGGCGAGCAGTACTTC
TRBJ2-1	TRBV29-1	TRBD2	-	CSGESGSVLGNEQFF	TGCAGCGGGGAGAGCGGGAGCGTTCTCGGCAATGAGCAGTTCTTC
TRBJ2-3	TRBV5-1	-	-	CASSFAGPTDTQYF	TGCGCCAGCAGCTTCGCGGGGCCCACAGATACGCAGTATTTT
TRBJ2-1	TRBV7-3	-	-	CASSLLAAARGGNYNEQFF	TGTGCCAGCAGCTTACTAGCAGCGGCTCGAGGGGGGAACTACAATGAGCAGTTCTTC
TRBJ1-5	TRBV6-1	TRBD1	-	CASNAGQGSFQPQHF	TGTGCCAGCAACGCGGGACAGGGGAGTTTTCAGCCCCAGCATTTT
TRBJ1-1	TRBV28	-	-	CASSSTRQVVNTEAFF	TGTGCCAGCAGTTCAACGAGACAGGTGGTGAACACTGAAGCTTTCTTT
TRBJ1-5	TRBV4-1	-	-	CASSQDVRRPQHF	TGCGCCAGCAGCCAAGATGTAAGGAGGCCCCAGCATTTT
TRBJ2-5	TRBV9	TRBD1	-	CASSKRTGDGATQYF	TGTGCCAGCAGCAAGCGGACAGGGGATGGGGCAACCCAGTACTTC
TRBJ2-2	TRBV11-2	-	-	CASSLSRGITGELFF	TGTGCCAGCAGCTTAAGTAGGGGGATCACCGGGGAGCTGTTTTTT
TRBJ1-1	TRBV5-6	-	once	CASSVVLSGSRLPEAFF	TGTGCCAGCAGCGTGGTTCTTTCAGGGTCGAGGTTACCTGAAGCTTTCTTT
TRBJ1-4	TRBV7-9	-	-	CASSHYRGTANEKLFF	TGTGCCAGCAGCCATTATCGGGGGACTGCGAATGAAAAACTGTTTTTT
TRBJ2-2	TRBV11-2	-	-	CASSLEGGGLTNTGELFF	TGTGCCAGCAGCTTAGAAGGTGGGGGACTTACGAACACCGGGGAGCTGTTTTTT
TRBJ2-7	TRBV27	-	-	CASSFQQPPSYEQYF	TGTGCCAGCAGTTTTCAACAGCCACCCTCCTACGAGCAGTACTTC
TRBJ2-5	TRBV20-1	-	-	CSARETRTQYF	TGCAGTGCTAGAGAGACGCGGACCCAGTACTTC
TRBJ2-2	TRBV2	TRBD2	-	CASSAQRENAGELFF	TGTGCCAGCAGTGCGCAGCGGGAGAATGCCGGGGAGCTGTTTTTT
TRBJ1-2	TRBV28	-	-	CASSFENSPRGYTF	TGTGCCAGCAGTTTCGAGAACTCCCCCCGCGGCTACACCTTC
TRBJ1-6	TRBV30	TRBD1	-	CAWSPDRDRPLHF	TGTGCCTGGAGTCCCGACAGGGACAGGCCCCTCCACTTT
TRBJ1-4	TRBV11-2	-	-	CASSLVYGDPEKLFF	TGTGCCAGCAGCTTAGTGTACGGTGATCCGGAAAAACTGTTTTTT
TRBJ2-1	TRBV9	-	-	CASSVEDIPSYNEQFF	TGTGCCAGCAGCGTGGAGGATATACCCTCCTACAATGAGCAGTTCTTC
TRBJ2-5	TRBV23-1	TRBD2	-	CASSPTGLAGGSSQETQYF	TGCGCCAGCAGTCCGACCGGACTAGCGGGAGGTTCCTCTCAAGAGACCCAGTACTTC
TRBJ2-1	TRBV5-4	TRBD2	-	CASSLGISGGNHYNEQFF	TGTGCCAGCAGCTTGGGTATTAGCGGGGGGAATCACTACAATGAGCAGTTCTTC
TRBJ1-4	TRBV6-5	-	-	CASRVSTNEKLFF	TGTGCCAGCAGGGTTTCGACTAATGAAAAACTGTTTTTT
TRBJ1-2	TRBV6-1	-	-	CASSPERAGRSYTF	TGTGCCAGCAGTCCGGAGCGGGCAGGGAGAAGCTACACCTTC
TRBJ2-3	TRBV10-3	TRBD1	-	CAIQGSTDTQYF	TGTGCCATACAGGGGTCCACAGATACGCAGTATTTT